This T cell receptor beta chain stems from a study of shared clonotypes between healthy human individuals. Repertoires were generated with immunoSEQ multiplex PCR, while TCRdb's copy carries only in-frame clones and drops some. The sample has 2 million to 2.5 million clones, approximately 94% seen once. The CDR3 is 15 amino acids. Trimming removed 1 base from V and 5 bases from J, with 14 bases in between. CDR1 SGHTA and CDR2 FQGNSA come from the germline V gene. The donors were adults (healthy and HIV-negative) with no recent acute infections or vaccinations. The sequence was collected from a man aged 18-30 years in good health. The genes are TRBV7-2 and TRBJ2-5; tentatively, D is TRBD2 (5 bases). Sequenced material: naive CD4+ T cells sorted from blood. Subset noted: CD45RA+ positively selected. The CDR3, as DNA: TGTGCCAGCAGCTTAGGGAGGCTAGCTAGGGAGACCCAGTACTTC. This translates into CASSLGRLARETQYF.